These 22 T cell receptor beta chains were all obtained from the same sample, sequenced in a study of early T cells in non-severe SARS-CoV-2 infection. TCRdb reanalysed the 5' RACE reads using MiXCR and keeps one entry per CDR3 protein. The sample carries tens of thousands of distinct CDR3 sequences, about 6% recorded once. Sequencing used whole blood, obtained at baseline. The receptors shown here come from an adult who was a healthcare worker with PCR-confirmed SARS-CoV-2 infection or an uninfected control (not recorded which).

The CDR3 bases are TGTGCCAGCAGCTCCGGGACAAACATGAACACTGAAGCTTTCTTT. Protein: CASSSGTNMNTEAFF. The chain recombines TRBV3-1 with TRBJ1-1, with TRBD1 as a possible D gene (6 bases). The germline V gene has CDR1 LGHDT and CDR2 YNNKEL (reference sequence). This CDR3 comprises 15 residues. Trimming stripped 5 bases from V and 0 bases from J, with 13 bases between.

This clonotype was recorded at least ten times. This chain connects TRBV4-1 to TRBJ2-1; D gene ambiguous. V was cut by 3 bases and J by 4 bases, with 25 bases left in between. The CDR3 loop spans 19 amino acids. CDR1 and CDR2 from the germline V gene are MGHRA and YSYEKL. The CDR3 bases are TGCGCCAGCAGCCATCCCCCTTTAGGGCCTACTGGTCTATACAATGAGCAGTTCTTC. Residues: CASSHPPLGPTGLYNEQFF.

The V and J genes are TRBV20-1 and TRBJ1-4; D possibly corresponds to TRBD1 (6 bases). The V gene's germline CDR1 is DFQATT and CDR2 SNEGSKA (reference sequence). Trimming left V 4 bases short and J 5 bases short, with 14 bases between. The CDR3 has 14 residues. The CDR3: CSANPTGQNEKLFF. The CDR3 coding sequence is TGCAGTGCTAATCCGACAGGCCAGAATGAAAAACTGTTTTTT.

This clonotype was counted at least ten times. The V call is TRBV5-1, the J call TRBJ2-1, with 15 bases aligning to TRBD2. Germline CDR1 reads SGHRS; CDR2 reads YFSETQ. The CDR3 has 18 amino acids. V lost 4 bases to trimming and J lost 9 bases; unmatched junction nucleotides: 14. The CDR3 here is CASSRTSGRARVSSEQFF. CDR3 DNA: TGCGCCAGCAGCAGGACTAGCGGGAGGGCCAGGGTATCGAGTGAGCAGTTCTTC.

This clonotype was picked up many times. The genes are TRBV7-9 and TRBJ2-1; D is unresolved. Germline V CDR1 and CDR2: SEHNR, FQNEAQ (reference sequence). Trimming pared 3 bases from V and 2 bases from J, leaving 2 bases between. The CDR3 consists of 12 residues. CDR3 sequence: CASSFPYNEQFF. CDR3 nucleotide sequence: TGTGCCAGCAGCTTCCCCTACAATGAGCAGTTCTTC.

There are a few counts of this clonotype. This sequence joins TRBV20-1 and TRBJ2-7, with D maybe TRBD1 (7 bases). V shed 0 bases and J shed 0 bases, with 18 bases lying between them. CDR3 length equals 17 residues. Germline V gives CDR1 DFQATT, CDR2 SNEGSKA (reference sequence). The CDR3 loop reads CSARDSGGDSSSYEQYF. As DNA, the CDR3 is TGCAGTGCTAGAGATTCCGGCGGGGACAGTAGCTCCTACGAGCAGTACTTC.

This clonotype was counted many times. The CDR3 loop reads CASSEPRGREGKETQYF. CDR3 sequence (DNA): TGTGCCAGCAGCGAACCGCGGGGGCGGGAGGGAAAAGAGACCCAGTACTTC. The chain carries TRBV9 and TRBJ2-5, with 9 bases aligning to TRBD2. Germline CDR1 is SGDLS and CDR2 is YYNGEE. J was trimmed by 3 bases and V by 3 bases; bases with no gene match: 12. The CDR3 loop spans 17 amino acids.

The genes are TRBV9 and TRBJ1-2; D unclear. The germline V gene encodes CDR1 SGDLS and CDR2 YYNGEE. The CDR3 sequence is 16 residues long. V lost 0 bases to trimming and J lost 0 bases, with 12 bases between them. Here the CDR3 DNA reads TGTGCCAGCAGCGTAGGTTTGGTCAGAGCTAACTATGGCTACACCTTC. Its protein product is CASSVGLVRANYGYTF.

There are a few counts of this clonotype. V is TRBV4-3 and J is TRBJ1-2; possibly TRBD1 for D (5 bases). V lost 4 bases and J 3 bases, leaving 27 bases between the germline ends. Germline V gene data show CDR1 as LGHNA and CDR2 as YSLEER. The length of the CDR3 is 19 residues. CDR3 in DNA: TGCGCCAGCAGCCGGGACGCCGGATTTGGGGTGAATGTAGACTATGGCTACACCTTC. The encoded protein is CASSRDAGFGVNVDYGYTF.

There are many counts of this clonotype. The chain employs TRBV20-1 and TRBJ2-2, with 8 bases matching TRBD2. CDR3 size: 16 residues. Germline V gives CDR1 DFQATT, CDR2 SNEGSKA (reference sequence). After removal of 0 bases from V and 5 bases from J, the junction contained 8 bases not matched to a gene. CDR3 sequence (DNA): TGCAGTGCTAGAGACCTCACCGGGGGGGAAACCGGGGAGCTGTTTTTT. Translating gives CSARDLTGGETGELFF.

This clonotype was recorded at least ten times. The chain couples TRBV20-1 to TRBJ2-7; D perhaps matches TRBD2 (6 bases). V was shortened by 5 bases and J by 4 bases, with 15 bases between the two germline ends. Germline CDR1 reads DFQATT; CDR2 reads SNEGSKA (reference sequence). The CDR3 loop spans 13 amino acids. CDR3 in amino acids: CSAPVRAGYEQYF. CDR3 nucleotides: TGCAGTGCTCCCGTAAGGGCGGGATACGAGCAGTACTTC.

CDR3 loop: CATSDVAGATDTQYF. The DNA for the CDR3 is TGTGCCACCAGTGATGTGGCAGGAGCCACAGATACGCAGTATTTT. V is TRBV24-1 and J is TRBJ2-3; the D is unclear. The germline CDR1 and CDR2 sequences are KGHDR and SFDVKD. The CDR3 has 15 residues. V lost 3 bases and J 2 bases, leaving 11 bases between the germline ends.

In its sample, this clonotype was seen many times. V is TRBV7-6 and J is TRBJ2-1; 12 bases match TRBD2. This CDR3 spans 14 amino acids. V shed 3 bases and J 8 bases; nucleotides not matched to a gene: 2. The germline CDR1 and CDR2 sequences are SGHVS and FNYEAQ. CDR3 nucleotide sequence: TGTGCCAGCAGCTTGGGACTAGCGGGTGATGAGCAGTTCTTC. Protein sequence: CASSLGLAGDEQFF.

In this sample, this clonotype turned up a few times. The J gene is TRBJ1-1, the V gene TRBV29-1, with 8 bases identical to TRBD1. V lost 2 bases, J lost 10 bases, and 0 bases stayed unmatched. The CDR3 sequence is 10 residues long. CDR1 is SQVTM, CDR2 ANQGSEA, per germline. The CDR3 nucleotides are TGCAGCGTTGAAACAGGGGGAGCTTTCTTT. Its translation: CSVETGGAFF.

This clonotype has ten or more counts. The genes are TRBV12-5 and TRBJ2-3; perhaps D is TRBD1 or TRBD2 (6 bases each). With 6 bases removed from V and 0 bases from J, the gap between germline ends came to 13 bases. Germline V gene data show CDR1 as LGHNT and CDR2 as FRNRAP. The CDR3 covers 15 residues. In DNA, the CDR3 is TGTGCTAGTGGAGGGGGGCCGGAAAGCACAGATACGCAGTATTTT. This codes for CASGGGPESTDTQYF. Full variable domain (remainder filled in from reference TRBV12-5 and TRBJ2-3): DARVTQTPRHKVTEMGQEVTMRCQPILGHNTVFWYRQTMMQGLELLAYFRNRAPLDDSGMPKDRFSAEMPDATLATLKIQPSEPRDSAVYFCASGGGPESTDTQYFGPGTRLTVL.

In this sample, this clonotype turned up many times. The V call is TRBV4-3, the J call TRBJ1-1; TRBD1 might be the D (5 bases). V was shortened by 4 bases and J by 10 bases, with 16 bases between the two germline ends. The CDR3 is made up of 13 amino acids. Germline CDR1 and CDR2: LGHNA and YSLEER. CDR3 DNA sequence: TGCGCCAGCAGCCGCGACGGGACTAGTAGAGCTTTCTTT. Its translation is CASSRDGTSRAFF.

This clonotype was detected a few times. V gene TRBV3-1 combines with J gene TRBJ2-7; no reliable D call. The V and J ends lost 1 base and 0 bases respectively, with 7 bases between them. Germline values: CDR1 LGHDT, CDR2 YNNKEL (reference sequence). The CDR3 consists of 14 residues. CDR3 in DNA: TGTGCCAGCAGCCAAGGCTGGAGCTCCTACGAGCAGTACTTC. It yields the protein CASSQGWSSYEQYF.

A few counts support this clonotype. The CDR3 region is CASSPRQGSGYTF. The CDR3 DNA sequence: TGTGCCAGCAGCCCACGACAGGGTTCGGGCTACACCTTC. This chain joins TRBV4-2 and TRBJ1-2; 7 bases agree with TRBD1. This CDR3 contains 13 residues. Germline V CDR1 and CDR2: LGHNA, YNFKEQ. Trimming took 4 bases from V and 8 from J; bases not matched to a gene: 7.

This clonotype was observed a handful of times. The chain is built from TRBV14 and TRBJ2-5, with unresolved D. The germline V gene has CDR1 SGHDN and CDR2 FVKESK. This CDR3 has 12 residues. The V end lost 0 bases, the J end lost 7 bases, and 6 bases lay between the germline ends. In nucleotides, the CDR3 is TGTGCCAGCAGCCAAGACGTATGGACCCAGTACTTC. Its protein product is CASSQDVWTQYF. The complete variable domain, with remaining parts taken from reference TRBV14 and TRBJ2-5, reads EAGVTQFPSHSVIEKGQTVTLRCDPISGHDNLYWYRRVMGKEIKFLLHFVKESKQDESGMPNNRFLAERTGGTYSTLKVQPAELEDSGVYFCASSQDVWTQYFGPGTRLLVL.

This clonotype came up many times. The V and J genes are TRBV12-3 or TRBV12-4 and TRBJ1-5; TRBD1 matches at 8 bases. V lost 8 bases to trimming and J lost 4 bases; unmatched junction nucleotides: 4. The CDR3 is 13 amino acids. The DNA of the CDR3 is TGTGCCAGCTGTACAGGGGGAAATCAGCCCCAGCATTTT. Amino acid sequence: CASCTGGNQPQHF.

This clonotype was detected ten times or more. This chain joins TRBV25-1 and TRBJ1-6; D remains unclear. The CDR3 is 15 amino acids. The V and J ends lost 0 bases and 6 bases respectively, with 9 bases between them. Germline lookup yields CDR1 MGHDK and CDR2 SYGVNS. CDR3 amino acids: CASSEYNTVNSPLHF. CDR3 DNA sequence: TGTGCCAGCAGTGAATATAATACAGTTAATTCACCCCTCCACTTT.

V is TRBV11-2 and J is TRBJ1-6; 8 positions agree with TRBD1. The germline CDR1 and CDR2 sequences are SGHAT and FQNNGV. CDR3 length: 15 residues. V was pared by 5 bases and J by 9 bases, with 9 bases of the junction left unmatched. The CDR3 is CASSASGTGLSPLHF. In DNA, the CDR3 is TGTGCCAGCAGCGCTAGCGGGACAGGTCTTTCACCCCTCCACTTT.